These 13 T cell receptor beta chains originate from one sample sequenced in a study of T cells in Graves' hyperthyroidism and ophthalmopathy. TCR beta CDR3 regions were amplified from RNA. The HTBI set primed first-round TCR CDR3 RT-PCR. TCRdb passed the multiplex PCR reads through MiXCR, listing each CDR3 protein once. The profile shows approximately 500,000 distinct CDR3 sequences, 35% to 55% of them singletons. The sample was peripheral blood or thyroid tissue (not recorded which). Receptors originate from a woman between 18 and 29 years old with Graves' hyperthyroidism.

This clonotype was found a few times. The chain couples TRBV6-5 to TRBJ2-6, with 8 bases aligning to TRBD1. The CDR3 totals 15 residues. With V trimmed by 5 bases and J by 4 bases, 4 bases remained unmatched. Germline values: CDR1 MNHEY, CDR2 SVGAGI. DNA for the CDR3: TGTGCCAGCAGTGAAGACAGGGGAGGGGCCAACGTCCTGACTTTC. Protein sequence: CASSEDRGGANVLTF.

In the case of this clonotype: One junction end disagrees with the germline gene, perhaps due to a read error. This sequence joins TRBV7-2 and TRBJ2-2; TRBD1 might be the D (7 bases). Germline CDR1 and CDR2: SGHTA and FQGNSA. This CDR3 spans 16 amino acids. This CDR3 reads CASSSLQGSYTGGLFF. As DNA, the CDR3 is TGTGCCAGCAGCTCTTTACAGGGGTCTTACACCGGGGGGCTGTTTTTT.

The V call is TRBV15, the J call TRBJ1-1; D remains unclear. The CDR3 sequence is 14 residues long. Germline V gene sequence: CDR1 LNHNV, CDR2 YYDKDF (reference sequence). V lost 5 bases to trimming and J lost 1 base, with 11 bases between them. CDR3 region: CATSDSARNTEAFF. In nucleotides, the CDR3 is TGTGCCACCAGCGATAGCGCCCGGAACACTGAAGCTTTCTTT.

The V gene is TRBV18, the J gene TRBJ2-7; perhaps D is TRBD1 or TRBD2 (6 bases each). Trimming stripped 1 base from V and 7 bases from J, with 17 bases between. This CDR3 is built from 15 residues. Germline CDR1 KGHSH, CDR2 LQKENI. The CDR3 nucleotides read TGTGCCAGCTCACCACAAAACAGGGAGGTGTGGGAGCAGTACTTC. Protein: CASSPQNREVWEQYF.

This clonotype has only a few counts. The CDR3 reads CASSLQGNQETQYF. In DNA, the CDR3 is TGTGCCAGCAGTCTACAGGGGAACCAAGAGACCCAGTACTTC. The rearrangement uses TRBV12-3 or TRBV12-4 and TRBJ2-5; 7 bases agree with TRBD1. This CDR3 is 14 amino acids long. Trimming at V came to 5 bases and at J to 0 bases, leaving 3 bases not matched to a gene.

The rearrangement uses TRBV29-1 and TRBJ2-5; tentatively, D is TRBD2 (6 bases). Germline-derived CDR1 and CDR2 are SQVTM and ANQGSEA. V lost 8 bases, J lost 1 base, and 23 bases lay in between. The CDR3 consists of 16 residues. CDR3 protein: CSTWAVTGVGQETQYF. The CDR3 bases are TGCAGCACATGGGCTGTGACGGGAGTCGGCCAAGAGACCCAGTACTTC.

This clonotype occurred a few times. This chain connects TRBV28 to TRBJ2-5, with D uncertain. CDR3 length equals 13 residues. Trimming removed 6 bases at V and 3 bases at J, with 11 bases between. Germline lookup yields CDR1 MDHEN and CDR2 SYDVKM. This CDR3 is CASSPRWEETQYF. As DNA, the CDR3 is TGTGCCAGCAGCCCCCGGTGGGAAGAGACCCAGTACTTC.

The chain joins TRBV20-1 to TRBJ1-1; possible D gene TRBD1, 6 bases. The CDR3 covers 12 residues. V was clipped by 3 bases and J by 10 bases, with 15 bases between them. Per the germline V gene, CDR1 is DFQATT and CDR2 is SNEGSKA (reference sequence). CDR3 sequence (DNA): TGCAGTGCTAGTGAGTCAGGGGATAGAGCTTTCTTT. It translates to CSASESGDRAFF.

This chain connects TRBV7-6 to TRBJ2-5; D perhaps matches TRBD2 (5 bases). Trimming shortened V by 8 bases and J by 1 base, and 14 bases separated the two germline ends. Germline V gives CDR1 SGHVS, CDR2 FNYEAQ. The length of the CDR3 is 14 residues. CDR3 nucleotides: TGTGCCAGCGTGTCGGCGGGTCGCCAAGAGACCCAGTACTTC. Translated, it gives CASVSAGRQETQYF.

This chain uses TRBV27 with TRBJ1-1; TRBD1 might be the D (6 bases). Trimming stripped 9 bases from V and 0 bases from J, with 26 bases between. Germline V gives CDR1 MNHEY, CDR2 SMNVEV (reference sequence). The CDR3 totals 18 residues. CDR3 nucleotide sequence: TGTGCCAGTTCCTCCCGGGACACCCAAATGGGGCTGAACACTGAAGCTTTCTTT. This translates into CASSSRDTQMGLNTEAFF.

The chain carries TRBV2 and TRBJ2-7, with D possibly being TRBD1 (5 bases). CDR3 size: 10 residues. V was pared by 11 bases and J by 3 bases, with 8 bases between. Germline assignment: CDR1 SNHLY and CDR2 FYNNEI. This chain's CDR3 is CAQGNYEQYF. The DNA for the CDR3 is TGTGCCCAGGGTAACTACGAGCAGTACTTC.

Note on this clonotype: The junction departs from germline at one end; a sequencing error may be responsible. V gene TRBV4-1 combines with J gene TRBJ2-5; D is tentatively TRBD1 or TRBD2 (6 bases each). The CDR3 runs 17 residues. Germline V gene lookup returns CDR1 MGHRA and CDR2 YSYEKL. The CDR3 reads CASGQNGYPGAQETQYF. CDR3 bases: TGCGCCAGCGGCCAAAATGGGTATCCGGGGGCGCAAGAGACCCAGTACTTC.

This clonotype was seen many times. The chain uses TRBV19 and TRBJ1-1, with D hard to call. CDR1 is LNHDA and CDR2 is SQIVND in the germline V gene (reference sequence). The CDR3 totals 13 residues. The ends were cut back, 3 bases at V and 1 base at J, with 6 bases in the middle. The CDR3 reads CASSIYGNTEAFF. The DNA for the CDR3 is TGTGCCAGTAGTATTTACGGGAACACTGAAGCTTTCTTT.